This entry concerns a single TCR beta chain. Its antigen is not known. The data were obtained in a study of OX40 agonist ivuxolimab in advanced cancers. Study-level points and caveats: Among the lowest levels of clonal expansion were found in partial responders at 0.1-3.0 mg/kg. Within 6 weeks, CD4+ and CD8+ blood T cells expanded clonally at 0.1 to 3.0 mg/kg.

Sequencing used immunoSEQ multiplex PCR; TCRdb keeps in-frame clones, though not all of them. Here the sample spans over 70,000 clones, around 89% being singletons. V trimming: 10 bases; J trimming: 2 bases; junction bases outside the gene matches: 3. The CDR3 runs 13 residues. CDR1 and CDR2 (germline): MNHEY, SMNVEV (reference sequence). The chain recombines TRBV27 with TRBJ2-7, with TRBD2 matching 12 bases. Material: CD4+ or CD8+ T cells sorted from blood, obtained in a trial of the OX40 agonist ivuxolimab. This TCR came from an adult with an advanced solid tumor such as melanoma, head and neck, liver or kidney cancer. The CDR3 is CATGLAGPYEQYF. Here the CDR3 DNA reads TGTGCCACCGGACTAGCGGGACCCTACGAGCAGTACTTC.